This T cell receptor beta chain was sequenced during a study of cytomegalovirus exposure and HLA in healthy donors. Study background: Around 180 million T cells yielded roughly 120 million unique TCR beta sequences in earlier analysis. Findings and caveats of the study: Usually a TCR sequence was rare, but some public TCRs were found in many donors.

Germline V gene sequence: CDR1 KGHSH, CDR2 LQKENI. J gave up 1 base and V 4 bases, and 6 bases lay outside the gene matches. The CDR3 has 16 amino acids. Amplification used 60 Vbeta primers and 13 Jbeta primers. Sequencing was performed with immunoSEQ multiplex PCR; in TCRdb, only in-frame clones are kept and a portion is missing. The profile covers some 110,000 clones, with 65% to 80% appearing a single time and roughly 3.6% taken by the ten largest. For this clone: Its antigen is unknown.

V is TRBV18 and J is TRBJ1-2; 10 bases map to TRBD1. This TCR was recovered from a man in his 60s in good health and CMV-seronegative. Sequenced: PBMCs. CDR3 loop: CASSQGQGSFNYGYTF. In nucleotides, the CDR3 is TGTGCCAGCTCACAGGGACAGGGGTCATTTAACTATGGCTACACCTTC.